This T cell receptor (beta chain) was captured in a study of regulatory T cells in long-lasting Graves disease. Turning to the study itself: Positivity for TSH receptor antibodies plus over 5 years of antithyroid drugs meant persistent Graves' disease. Study-level results: Shared public clonotypes totalled 2,741 in persistent patients, compared with roughly 970 in new patients. The researchers studied only peripheral blood, not thyroid tissue.

This clonotype was counted a few times. The antigen is unknown. V was pared by 0 bases and J by 3 bases, with 8 bases between. The CDR3 runs 13 residues. Germline V lookup: CDR1 GTSNPN, CDR2 SVGIG (reference sequence). Time point: persistent/refractory GD, antithyroid drugs over 5 years with positive TRAb. Extracted PBMC RNA gave rise to the TCR library. Xi'an, China, was home to the endocrinology department that provided patients. Arm-PCR of CDR3 regions and iRepertoire HTBI primers were the basis on which TCR beta libraries were built. TCRdb reanalysed the multiplex PCR reads using MiXCR and keeps one entry per CDR3 protein. Among approximately 470,000 distinct CDR3 sequences listed, around 21% were seen once.

The origin of this receptor is a female donor with Graves disease. The sequencing here drew on peripheral blood mononuclear cells (PBMCs), taken when the disease was refractory, from a patient treated with antithyroid drugs. The chain has TRBV30 and TRBJ1-2; D not resolved. The CDR3 is CAWSVSAYYGYTF. CDR3 in DNA: TGTGCCTGGAGTGTATCAGCTTACTATGGCTACACCTTC.